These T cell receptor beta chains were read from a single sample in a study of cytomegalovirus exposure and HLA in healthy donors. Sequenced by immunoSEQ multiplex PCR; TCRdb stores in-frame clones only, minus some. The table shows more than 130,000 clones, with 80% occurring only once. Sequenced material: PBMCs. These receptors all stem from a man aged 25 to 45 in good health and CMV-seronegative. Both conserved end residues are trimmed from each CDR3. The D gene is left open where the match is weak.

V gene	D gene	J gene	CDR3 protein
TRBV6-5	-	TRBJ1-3	ASSYSEAGNTIY
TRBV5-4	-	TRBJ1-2	ASSLVRVTGGVYGYT
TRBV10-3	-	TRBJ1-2	AISESALNYGYT
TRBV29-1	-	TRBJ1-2	SVEHLGVYGYT
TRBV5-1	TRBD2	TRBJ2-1	ASRTLGGLAGEEQF
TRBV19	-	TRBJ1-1	ASSIQDNQNTEAF
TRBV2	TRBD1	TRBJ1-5	ASSEGTGGQPQH
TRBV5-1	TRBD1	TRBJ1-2	ASSSGGYDYGYT
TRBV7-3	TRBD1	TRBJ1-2	ASSSQTGGENYGYT
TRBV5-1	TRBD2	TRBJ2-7	ASSLGEGTASSYEQY
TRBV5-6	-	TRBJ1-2	ASSYQTVSYGYT
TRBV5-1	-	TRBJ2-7	ASSFWGDQYGGQY
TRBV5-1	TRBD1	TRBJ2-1	ASSLEQGVERNEQF
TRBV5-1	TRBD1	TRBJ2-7	ASSLGTGKTEQY
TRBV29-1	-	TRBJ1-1	SARQRLNTEAF
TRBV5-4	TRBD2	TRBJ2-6	ATGLAGRSGANVLT
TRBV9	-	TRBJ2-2	ASSDGTSTGELF
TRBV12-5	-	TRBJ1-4	ASGLKTYSIPDEKLF
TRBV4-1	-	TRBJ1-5	ASSQPGLNQPQH
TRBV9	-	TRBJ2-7	ASSAGGAGYEQY
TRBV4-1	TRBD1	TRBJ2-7	ASSDVGRGTYEQY
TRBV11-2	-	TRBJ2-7	ASSFGRGRSGLYEQY
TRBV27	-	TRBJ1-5	ASSLSRSSQPQH
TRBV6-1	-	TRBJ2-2	ASSEQGAAGELF
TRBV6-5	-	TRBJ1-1	ASSYSSGLLNTEAF
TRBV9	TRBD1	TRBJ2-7	ASSLGQGDYEQY
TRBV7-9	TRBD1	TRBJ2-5	ASRARTGYQETQY
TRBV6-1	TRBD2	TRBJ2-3	ASKASGTADTQY
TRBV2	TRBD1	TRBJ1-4	ASSELRDSGKLF
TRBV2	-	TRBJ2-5	ASTRGFGETQY
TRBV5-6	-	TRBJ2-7	ASSLIPAYEQY
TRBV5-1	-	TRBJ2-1	ASSLDSQKGQEF
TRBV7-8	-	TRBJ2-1	ASSSPRNEQF
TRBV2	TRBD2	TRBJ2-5	ASTGLAGATRETQY
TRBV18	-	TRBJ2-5	ASSPGPMETQY
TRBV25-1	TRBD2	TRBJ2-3	ASSASSGGPPPGY
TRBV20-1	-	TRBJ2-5	SARDSETQY
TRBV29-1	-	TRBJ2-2	SVLRGGGELF
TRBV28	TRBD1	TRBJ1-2	ASSSGQGDQHYGYT
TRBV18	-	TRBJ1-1	ASSRAAGTEAF
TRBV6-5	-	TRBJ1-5	ASSYGGGQPQH
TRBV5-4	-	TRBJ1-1	ASSSDWGTEAF
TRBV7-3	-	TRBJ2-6	ASSPPQGSGANVLT
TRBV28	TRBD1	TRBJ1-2	ASSTLLGGPYGYT
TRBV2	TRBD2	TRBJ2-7	ASSRSPGTSVPYEQY
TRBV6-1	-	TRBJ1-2	ASKPSQTGNYGYT
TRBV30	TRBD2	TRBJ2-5	ARASSGTQETQY